This T cell receptor beta chain was documented in a study of T cell repertoires in cytomegalovirus infection. With respect to this clonotype: Antigen: not known.

With V trimmed by 4 bases and J by 9 bases, 8 bases remained unmatched. Germline assignment: CDR1 LGHNA and CDR2 YNFKEQ. The length of the CDR3 is 14 residues. TCRdb re-derived calls from the reads in MiXCR, one entry per CDR3 protein. This table holds roughly 800,000 distinct CDR3 sequences, about 27% found once. The source is a human donor in good health (CMV status not recorded). Some clones in this sample may be carry-over from other donors' samples. Sample: cultured CD8+ T cells from PBMCs, taken from culture after CMV antigen stimulation. The V gene is TRBV4-2, the J gene TRBJ1-5, with 8 nucleotides matching TRBD1. The CDR3 region is CASSPHRGGWPQHF. CDR3 sequence (DNA): TGTGCCAGCAGCCCGCACAGGGGGGGGTGGCCCCAGCATTTT.